The clone carrying this T cell receptor (beta chain) occurred once. Assay used: immunoSEQ multiplex PCR; TCRdb lists only in-frame clones, some missing. This sample has around 480,000 clones, with 60% to 80% found just once. The record originates from a study of shared clonotypes between healthy human individuals. CDR1 ENHRY and CDR2 SYGVKD come from the germline V gene. This CDR3 contains 14 residues. J lost 6 bases, V lost 3 bases, and 3 bases had no gene match. Sequences were obtained from PBMCs. This TCR came from a woman aged 40 to 50 in good health. Some clones in this sample may be carry-over from other donors' samples. The chain has TRBV10-3 and TRBJ1-5; 9 bases map to TRBD1. The CDR3 reads CAISEQGAGQPQHF. The CDR3 DNA reads as TGTGCCATCAGTGAACAGGGGGCGGGTCAGCCCCAGCATTTT.